The next 28 T cell receptor beta chains were all read from a single sample in a study of T cell changes during pregnancy in multiple sclerosis. Produced via immunoSEQ multiplex PCR; TCRdb's table is partial and in-frame only. The sample carries 28,000 or so clones, about 88% recorded once. Sequencing used CD8+ T cells from peripheral blood mononuclear cells, obtained in the second trimester of pregnancy. Receptors originate from a female donor with multiple sclerosis, enrolled in a pregnancy study.

This clone appeared once. The CDR3 protein is CASSYRTSSEQYF. Here the CDR3 DNA reads TGTGCCAGCAGTTACCGGACTAGTTCCGAGCAGTACTTC. The V call is TRBV27, the J call TRBJ2-7; 7 bases align to TRBD2. Per the germline V gene, CDR1 is MNHEY and CDR2 is SMNVEV (reference sequence). J lost 6 bases, V lost 4 bases, and 6 bases had no gene match. The CDR3 spans 13 residues.

The chain carries TRBV28 and TRBJ2-3; the match to TRBD2 covers 8 bases. This CDR3 is 17 amino acids long. With 6 bases clipped from V and 2 bases from J, the junction kept 13 bases outside the gene matches. CDR1 is MDHEN, CDR2 SYDVKM, per germline. CDR3 in amino acids: CASSSRGRGDPTDTQYF. CDR3 in DNA: TGTGCCAGCAGCTCTCGGGGGCGGGGGGACCCCACAGATACGCAGTATTTT.

This clone has just one count. The chain combines TRBV4-1 with TRBJ2-1; D is perhaps TRBD1 (6 bases). With 4 bases removed from V and 4 bases from J, the gap between germline ends came to 14 bases. Germline values: CDR1 MGHRA, CDR2 YSYEKL. CDR3 length equals 15 residues. In DNA, the CDR3 is TGCGCCAGCAGCCCCCGGACAGTAATTTACAATGAGCAGTTCTTC. This encodes CASSPRTVIYNEQFF.

The rearrangement links TRBV4-1 to TRBJ1-2; maybe TRBD1 (5 bases). The CDR3 has 14 residues. V was clipped by 8 bases and J by 1 base, with 14 bases between them. Germline values: CDR1 MGHRA, CDR2 YSYEKL. In DNA, the CDR3 is TGCGCCAGCCGTACTCCCGGGGGTAACTATGGCTACACCTTC. Residues: CASRTPGGNYGYTF.

This sequence joins TRBV27 and TRBJ2-2; 9 nucleotides agree with TRBD1. The CDR3 is made up of 14 amino acids. Germline values: CDR1 MNHEY, CDR2 SMNVEV (reference sequence). The junction had 6 bases not matched to a gene; V was cut back by 6 bases and J by 7 bases. CDR3 coding DNA: TGTGCCAGCAGGTCCGGGACAGGGTTCGGGGAGCTGTTTTTT. Translating gives CASRSGTGFGELFF.

The gene calls are TRBV19 and TRBJ1-1; D is ambiguous. Germline V gene lookup returns CDR1 LNHDA and CDR2 SQIVND (reference sequence). The CDR3 is 14 residues long. V lost 2 bases, J lost 4 bases, and 11 bases lay in between. CDR3 region: CASSIRGSVTEAFF. The CDR3 DNA reads TGTGCCAGTAGTATAAGAGGTAGTGTCACTGAAGCTTTCTTT. Drawing the rest from reference TRBV19 and TRBJ1-1, the complete variable domain is DGGITQSPKYLFRKEGQNVTLSCEQNLNHDAMYWYRQDPGQGLRLIYYSQIVNDFQKGDIAEGYSVSREKKESFPLTVTSAQKNPTAFYLCASSIRGSVTEAFFGQGTRLTVV.

DNA for the CDR3: TGTGCCAGCAGTTTGTCTCCAACGGGCGAGCAGTACTTC. Encoded protein: CASSLSPTGEQYF. The chain couples TRBV27 to TRBJ2-7, with D hard to call. The CDR3 consists of 13 residues. Germline values: CDR1 MNHEY, CDR2 SMNVEV (reference sequence). The V gene lost 3 bases and the J gene lost 6 bases, with 12 bases spanning the gap.

The rearrangement links TRBV19 to TRBJ2-2; TRBD1 agrees at 10 bases. The CDR3 spans 16 residues. The germline V gene has CDR1 LNHDA and CDR2 SQIVND (reference sequence). After removal of 3 bases from V and 3 bases from J, the junction contained 4 bases not matched to a gene. The CDR3, as DNA: TGTGCCAGTAGTATCCGGGACAGGGGTTACACCGGGGAGCTGTTTTTT. Translation: CASSIRDRGYTGELFF.

The chain links TRBV2 to TRBJ2-5; no reliable D call. V was trimmed by 11 bases and J by 9 bases, leaving 16 bases between them. CDR1 and CDR2 (germline): SNHLY, FYNNEI. The CDR3 is 11 amino acids. The CDR3 is CAGETSWSQYF. CDR3 DNA: TGTGCCGGAGAGACGTCTTGGTCCCAGTACTTC.

This clone was picked up a small number of times. This chain uses TRBV30 with TRBJ1-1; D unclear. CDR3 length: 13 amino acids. Trimming shortened V by 0 bases and J by 4 bases, and 9 bases separated the two germline ends. Per the germline V gene, CDR1 is GTSNPN and CDR2 is SVGIG (reference sequence). The CDR3 sequence is CAWSVASGTEAFF. DNA of the CDR3: TGTGCCTGGAGTGTTGCATCAGGCACTGAAGCTTTCTTT. The whole variable domain, filled in from reference TRBV30 and TRBJ1-1, reads SQTIHQWPATLVQPVGSPLSLECTVEGTSNPNLYWYRQAAGRGLQLLFYSVGIGQISSEVPQNLSASRPQDRQFILSSKKLLLSDSGFYLCAWSVASGTEAFFGQGTRLTVV.

V and J are TRBV5-6 and TRBJ2-1, with D hard to call. The germline V and J ends were trimmed by 7 bases and 5 bases, with 13 bases remaining between them. The germline V gene encodes CDR1 SGHDT and CDR2 YYEEEE. This CDR3 comprises 13 residues. The CDR3 loop reads CASSATPHNEQFF. Here the CDR3 DNA reads TGTGCCAGCTCGGCGACACCCCACAATGAGCAGTTCTTC. Supplemented by reference TRBV5-6 and TRBJ2-1, the full variable domain reads DAGVTQSPTHLIKTRGQQVTLRCSPKSGHDTVSWYQQALGQGPQFIFQYYEEEERQRGNFPDRFSGHQFPNYSSELNVNALLLGDSALYLCASSATPHNEQFFGPGTRLTVL.

This chain links TRBV12-5 with TRBJ2-3; the D gene is possibly TRBD1 (7 bases). CDR3 length equals 16 residues. Trimming removed 5 bases at V and 1 base at J, with 16 bases between. In germline, CDR1 is LGHNT, CDR2 FRNRAP. The CDR3 nucleotides read TGTGCTAGTGGTCCGCCAGGGGGGTCCCGCACAGATACGCAGTATTTT. As protein: CASGPPGGSRTDTQYF.

The chain couples TRBV9 to TRBJ1-4; D possibly corresponds to TRBD1 (5 bases). Germline V gene sequence: CDR1 SGDLS, CDR2 YYNGEE. V dropped 6 bases and J dropped 4 bases, with 10 bases sitting between them. This CDR3 comprises 13 residues. The CDR3 region is CASTPGFNEKLFF. The DNA for the CDR3 is TGTGCCAGCACCCCAGGGTTTAATGAAAAACTGTTTTTT.

This chain uses TRBV15 with TRBJ2-7, with 7 bases fitting TRBD1. CDR3 size: 13 residues. V gave up 5 bases and J gave up 3 bases; unmatched junction bases: 4. Per the germline V gene, CDR1 is LNHNV and CDR2 is YYDKDF (reference sequence). The CDR3 sequence: CATSAGQDYEQYF. CDR3 DNA: TGTGCCACCAGCGCCGGACAGGACTACGAGCAGTACTTC.

This chain links TRBV7-9 with TRBJ1-2; D is possibly TRBD1 (6 bases). V lost 5 bases and J 6 bases, leaving 19 bases between the germline ends. This CDR3 has 15 residues. CDR1 is SEHNR, CDR2 FQNEAQ, per germline (reference sequence). This CDR3 reads CASSGRQAYLNGYTF. The CDR3 DNA follows: TGTGCCAGCAGCGGTCGACAGGCCTATTTGAATGGCTACACCTTC. The full variable domain, its missing parts supplied by reference TRBV7-9 and TRBJ1-2, is DTGVSQNPRHKITKRGQNVTFRCDPISEHNRLYWYRQTLGQGPEFLTYFQNEAQLEKSRLLSDRFSAERPKGSFSTLEIQRTEQGDSAMYLCASSGRQAYLNGYTFGSGTRLTVV.

The genes are TRBV30 and TRBJ2-1, with 7 nucleotides matching TRBD2. Looked up from germline, CDR1 is GTSNPN and CDR2 is SVGIG (reference sequence). With 0 bases clipped from V and 7 bases from J, the junction kept 3 bases outside the gene matches. The CDR3 runs to 13 residues. In DNA form, the CDR3 reads TGTGCCTGGAGTGTATGGGGGGGGAATGAGCAGTTCTTC. It encodes CAWSVWGGNEQFF.

The gene calls are TRBV7-2 and TRBJ2-1; the match to TRBD2 covers 8 bases. The CDR3 totals 16 residues. V trimming: 2 bases; J trimming: 2 bases; junction bases outside the gene matches: 5. The germline V gene has CDR1 SGHTA and CDR2 FQGNSA. CDR3 protein: CASSLLAGVAYNEQFF. The CDR3 DNA reads TGTGCCAGCAGCTTACTAGCGGGTGTGGCCTACAATGAGCAGTTCTTC.

This clone was counted once. The chain is built from TRBV5-1 and TRBJ1-2; D is uncertain. The V end was cut by 0 bases, the J end by 8 bases, with 8 bases between. This CDR3 has 12 amino acids. In germline, CDR1 is SGHRS, CDR2 YFSETQ. The CDR3 bases are TGCGCCAGCAGCTTGGGGGTGAGGGGCTACACCTTC. Translating gives CASSLGVRGYTF.

The chain employs TRBV30 and TRBJ2-4, with D hard to call. Looked up from germline, CDR1 is GTSNPN and CDR2 is SVGIG (reference sequence). The CDR3 extends over 12 amino acids. Trimming pared 2 bases from V and 5 bases from J, leaving 7 bases between. CDR3 DNA sequence: TGTGCCTGGAGTATGTCTCAAAACATTCAGTACTTC. Amino acids: CAWSMSQNIQYF.

V gene TRBV27 combines with J gene TRBJ1-2, with 8 positions matching TRBD1. The CDR3 totals 14 residues. Germline CDR1 and CDR2: MNHEY and SMNVEV (reference sequence). V gave up 5 bases and J gave up 4 bases; unmatched junction bases: 6. CDR3 sequence: CASSITGGRYGYTF. The CDR3 nucleotides read TGTGCCAGCAGTATAACAGGGGGTCGCTATGGCTACACCTTC.

This chain uses TRBV11-2 with TRBJ1-1; maybe TRBD1 (6 bases). This CDR3 spans 17 amino acids. The V gene lost 5 bases and the J gene lost 6 bases, with 25 bases spanning the gap. Germline CDR1 and CDR2: SGHAT and FQNNGV. The CDR3 is CASSPAPRVKKGAEAFF. For the CDR3, the DNA is TGTGCCAGCAGCCCGGCCCCGAGGGTAAAAAAGGGGGCTGAAGCTTTCTTT.

This rearrangement joins TRBV5-4 to TRBJ2-2; the D gene is possibly TRBD2 (5 bases). V lost 6 bases and J lost 4, with 22 bases in between. CDR1 and CDR2 from the germline V gene are SGHNT and YYREEE (reference sequence). This CDR3 has 17 residues. The DNA of the CDR3 is TGTGCCAGCACCAACCACCCAAGGACTTGGACCACCGGGGAGCTGTTTTTT. It encodes CASTNHPRTWTTGELFF. Together with reference TRBV5-4 and TRBJ2-2, the CDR3 gives the full variable domain: ETGVTQSPTHLIKTRGQQVTLRCSSQSGHNTVSWYQQALGQGPQFIFQYYREEENGRGNFPPRFSGLQFPNYSSELNVNALELDDSALYLCASTNHPRTWTTGELFFGEGSRLTVL.

The sample holds one count of this clone. The chain uses TRBV18 and TRBJ1-3; TRBD1 aligns across 11 bases. The CDR3 consists of 19 residues. V lost 2 bases and J lost 0; bases outside the gene matches: 9. The germline CDR1 and CDR2 sequences are KGHSH and LQKENI. The CDR3 loop is CASSPNKGTGGFSGNTIYF. In DNA, the CDR3 is TGTGCCAGCTCACCAAATAAAGGGACAGGGGGATTCTCTGGAAACACCATATATTTT.

CDR3 sequence reads: CASSSGASSYYEQYF. CDR3 nucleotides: TGTGCCAGCAGCTCCGGAGCTAGCAGTTACTACGAGCAGTACTTC. The chain carries TRBV7-8 and TRBJ2-7, with D tentatively TRBD2 (5 bases). Germline CDR1 is SGHVS and CDR2 is FQNEAQ. This CDR3 contains 15 residues. V gave up 4 bases and J gave up 3 bases, with 16 bases separating them.

By proportion, this clone is medium-sized (0.01 to 0.1%). The CDR3 here is CASSHGSGTGDEKLFF. The CDR3 DNA is TGCGCCAGCAGCCATGGATCCGGGACAGGGGATGAAAAACTGTTTTTT. The rearrangement links TRBV4-1 to TRBJ1-4; 10 nucleotides agree with TRBD1. The ends lost 3 bases at V and 6 bases at J; junction bases unmatched: 7. CDR1 and CDR2 (germline): MGHRA, YSYEKL. This CDR3 region has 16 residues.

This chain joins TRBV7-9 and TRBJ1-1; 8 nucleotides match TRBD1. Germline trimming cut 4 bases from V and 9 bases from J; bases unmatched to any gene: 10. The CDR3 extends over 14 amino acids. Germline CDR1 SEHNR, CDR2 FQNEAQ (reference sequence). CDR3 amino acids: CASSSNRGTGKAFF. The CDR3 DNA is TGTGCCAGCAGCTCTAACCGCGGGACAGGAAAAGCTTTCTTT.

This chain joins TRBV6-4 and TRBJ2-7, with TRBD2 as a possible D gene (5 bases). The germline V gene encodes CDR1 MRHNA and CDR2 SNTAGT. V shed 0 bases and J shed 0 bases, with 12 bases lying between them. The CDR3 has 16 amino acids. CDR3 coding DNA: TGTGCCAGCAGTGACTCAAGGGTACGGGGCTCCTACGAGCAGTACTTC. This translates into CASSDSRVRGSYEQYF.

The J gene is TRBJ1-2, the V gene TRBV4-3, with D possibly TRBD1 on 5 matching bases. CDR1 and CDR2 (germline): LGHNA, YSLEER. V was cut by 1 base and J by 5 bases, with 14 bases left in between. This CDR3 has 15 residues. This CDR3 is CASSQGFTGVYGYTF. Written as DNA, the CDR3 is TGCGCCAGCAGCCAAGGCTTCACGGGGGTGTATGGCTACACCTTC.